The source of this TCR beta chain is a study of T cell repertoires in cytomegalovirus infection. Regarding the study as a whole: Dominant in the ex vivo response were TCR beta clonotypes restricted by HLA-C and specific for CMV. Cumulative public TCR beta family frequency identified carriers of CMV plus the relevant HLA.

TCRdb called the reads again in MiXCR, with one record for every CDR3 protein. The table lists around 450,000 distinct CDR3 sequences, 30% to 40% of them singletons. V lost 8 bases, J lost 2 bases, and 10 bases lay in between. The CDR3 contains 12 residues. CDR1 is SGHVS, CDR2 FQNEAQ, per germline. The sample holds many counts of this clonotype. Its specificity is unknown. Material for sequencing was PBMCs. This clonotype originated in a human donor in good health (CMV status not recorded). Some clones in this sample may be carry-over from other donors' samples. The chain links TRBV7-8 to TRBJ2-7; D is unclear. The CDR3 DNA follows: TGTGCCAGCGGAGATACGGCCTACGAGCAGTACTTC. Its protein is CASGDTAYEQYF.